Listed below are T cell receptor beta chains from one sample, sequenced in a study of response to subunit inactivated influenza vaccine. TCRdb itself ran the RT-PCR reads through MiXCR, one entry per CDR3 protein. The table records about 500,000 distinct CDR3 sequences, about 15% of them present only once. Sequenced material: CD4+ T cells sorted from PBMCs, taken about 24 months after vaccination. The receptors here all came from a man between 50 and 75 years old who received an inactivated influenza vaccine. Both conserved end residues are part of each CDR3. The D gene is left open where the match is weak. Clone size is shown for a subset of rows, as once, few, many or a class of expanded clone.

V gene	CDR3 length	D gene	J gene	clone size	CDR3 DNA	CDR3 protein
TRBV5-1	14	.	TRBJ2-6	.	TGCGCCAGCAGGGTGAACTCTGGGGCCAACGTCCTGACTTTC	CASRVNSGANVLTF
TRBV6-5	15	.	TRBJ2-3	.	TGTGCCAGCAGTTACAGGCGGGTTTTCACAGATACGCAGTATTTT	CASSYRRVFTDTQYF
TRBV3-1	13	.	TRBJ2-3	many	TGTGCCAGCAGCCAGACTTACACAGATACGCAGTATTTT	CASSQTYTDTQYF
TRBV9	18	TRBD1	TRBJ2-6	many	TGTGCCAGCAGCCTCCAGGACAGGGGTTCCTCTGGGGCCAACGTCCTGACTTTC	CASSLQDRGSSGANVLTF
TRBV7-8	15	.	TRBJ2-2	.	TGTGCCAGCAGCGTCCCAGGCAGACCCACCGGGGAGCTGTTTTTT	CASSVPGRPTGELFF
TRBV20-1	14	.	TRBJ2-2	few	TGCAGTGCTAGTGGTCAGTTGAACACCGGGGAGCTGTTTTTT	CSASGQLNTGELFF
TRBV6-2/TRBV6-3	13	.	TRBJ2-1	once	TGTGCCAGCATTTCAGGTCCCTACAATGAGCAGTTCTTC	CASISGPYNEQFF
TRBV27	16	TRBD1	TRBJ2-1	few	TGTGCCAGCAGCTGGAACACAGGGGCTATCTACAATGAGCAGTTCTTC	CASSWNTGAIYNEQFF
TRBV4-2	14	TRBD2	TRBJ2-7	many	TGTGCCAGCAGCCTCGGGACTAGTTCGTACGAGCAGTACTTC	CASSLGTSSYEQYF
TRBV11-1	18	.	TRBJ2-1	.	TGTGCCAGCAGCTTGGTTCTCCGGACTCCTTTTGGCTACAATGAGCAGTTCTTC	CASSLVLRTPFGYNEQFF
TRBV9	15	.	TRBJ2-1	few	TGTGCCAGCAGCGTAGACAGGGCCAGCTACAATGAGCAGTTCTTC	CASSVDRASYNEQFF
TRBV12-3/TRBV12-4	14	.	TRBJ1-5	few	TGTGCCAGCAGTTTCTTGGGGGCGGGTCAGCCCCAGCATTTT	CASSFLGAGQPQHF
TRBV4-3	16	.	TRBJ2-3	few	TGCGCCAGCAGCCAAGAAGGACCTTTATCCACAGATACGCAGTATTTT	CASSQEGPLSTDTQYF
TRBV4-2	16	.	TRBJ1-4	few	TGTGCCAGCAGCCAGGATGCCGGGACGGATAATGAAAAACTGTTTTTT	CASSQDAGTDNEKLFF
TRBV7-9	14	TRBD1	TRBJ1-5	few	TGTGCCAGCAGCAAACAGGGGGACAATCAGCCCCAGCATTTT	CASSKQGDNQPQHF
TRBV29-1	13	.	TRBJ2-7	many	TGCAGCGCCGGATCAACAGGGCGGAGAGAGCAGTACTTC	CSAGSTGRREQYF
TRBV10-3	13	TRBD2	TRBJ2-3	few	TGTGCCACCGGCGGGGGGTCCACAGATACGCAGTATTTT	CATGGGSTDTQYF
TRBV27	15	.	TRBJ1-2	.	TGTGCCAGCAGTTCCCCGTCCCTGGGGGAATATGGCTACACCTTC	CASSSPSLGEYGYTF
TRBV6-2/TRBV6-3	14	.	TRBJ2-3	.	TGTGCCAGCAGTGCCCGCAGGGATACAGATACGCAGTATTTT	CASSARRDTDTQYF
TRBV4-2	15	.	TRBJ2-2	few	TGTGCCAGCAGCCAAGATTTTCTGAAGTCCGGGGAGCTGTTTTTT	CASSQDFLKSGELFF
TRBV7-7	16	TRBD2	TRBJ2-5	.	TGTGCCAGCAGCTTTGGGACTAGCGGGAGCGGAGAGACCCAGTACTTC	CASSFGTSGSGETQYF
TRBV28	17	TRBD1	TRBJ1-3	.	TGTGCCAGCAGTCAGGGGGGGGCAGGGAGCTCTGGAAACACCATATATTTT	CASSQGGAGSSGNTIYF
TRBV12-3/TRBV12-4	15	.	TRBJ2-3	few	TGTGCCAGCAGTTTCGGGGGGCTGATATCAGATACGCAGTATTTT	CASSFGGLISDTQYF
TRBV7-7	14	.	TRBJ2-5	few	TGTGCTAGCAGCTTCCTGGGGATCCAAGAGACCCAGTACTTC	CASSFLGIQETQYF
TRBV27	15	TRBD1	TRBJ1-6	few	TGTGCCAGCAGTTTTCAGTCAGGGGGCAATTCACCCCTCCACTTT	CASSFQSGGNSPLHF
TRBV6-2/TRBV6-3	16	TRBD1	TRBJ2-7	once	TGTGTCAGCAGCCGCCCGGTGACAGGGAATTCCTACGAGCAGTACTTC	CVSSRPVTGNSYEQYF
TRBV7-9	14	.	TRBJ1-1	many	TGTGCCAGCAGCTTAGAACAGGTGAACACTGAAGCTTTCTTT	CASSLEQVNTEAFF
TRBV2	12	TRBD2	TRBJ2-5	.	TGTGCCAGCGAGACTAGCACGGAGACCCAGTACTTC	CASETSTETQYF
TRBV7-9	11	.	TRBJ2-7	.	TGTGCCAGCAGCTTAATGGGGGAGCAGTACTTC	CASSLMGEQYF
TRBV20-1	13	.	TRBJ1-6	.	TGCAGTGCTAGTTTCGGGCGGTATAGACCCCTCCACTTT	CSASFGRYRPLHF
TRBV5-6	13	.	TRBJ2-5	many	TGTGCCAGCAGCTTGATCCAACAAGAGACCCAGTACTTC	CASSLIQQETQYF
TRBV25-1	15	.	TRBJ1-1	few	TGTGCCAGCAGTGAAGAAGGACACACGAACACTGAAGCTTTCTTT	CASSEEGHTNTEAFF
TRBV20-1	12	.	TRBJ1-5	few	TGCAGTGCCCTATCTTACAAAGGGCCCCAGCATTTT	CSALSYKGPQHF
TRBV20-1	16	TRBD1	TRBJ2-7	few	TGCAGTGCGGCTCAGGGACAGGGGGCCCTAGCCTACGAGCAGTACTTC	CSAAQGQGALAYEQYF
TRBV4-2	15	TRBD2	TRBJ2-3	few	TGTGCCAGCAGGTGGGCGGGGGGCGGCACAGATACGCAGTATTTT	CASRWAGGGTDTQYF
TRBV5-1	13	.	TRBJ2-3	.	TGCGCCAGCAGCGAGGCGTGGGCAGATACGCAGTATTTT	CASSEAWADTQYF
TRBV27	16	TRBD1	TRBJ1-5	.	TGTGCCAGCAGTTTATCAGTGACAGGGTCGCATCAGCCCCAGCATTTT	CASSLSVTGSHQPQHF
TRBV5-6	15	TRBD1	TRBJ2-2	many	TGTGCCAGCAGTCCAGACAGGGTTAACACCGGGGAGCTGTTTTTT	CASSPDRVNTGELFF
TRBV7-9	15	.	TRBJ2-1	few	TGTGCCAGCAGCCCTCGAATCTCCAAGGGCAATGAGCAGTTCTTC	CASSPRISKGNEQFF
TRBV12-3/TRBV12-4	14	.	TRBJ1-1	.	TGTGCCAGCAGCCGCGCAGACACTAACACTGAAGCTTTCTTT	CASSRADTNTEAFF
TRBV20-1	15	TRBD1	TRBJ2-7	few	TGCAGTGTCACCCCCGGGACAGGGTTCATATACGAGCAGTACTTC	CSVTPGTGFIYEQYF
TRBV10-3	16	TRBD2	TRBJ2-1	.	TGTGCCATCAGTGAGTCGGGGGGGGGCTCCTACAATGAGCAGTTCTTC	CAISESGGGSYNEQFF
TRBV7-2	15	TRBD1	TRBJ1-2	.	TGTGCCAGCAGCTTAGGAGGGACAGGGCTCTATGGCTACACCTTC	CASSLGGTGLYGYTF
TRBV5-5	15	TRBD1	TRBJ1-2	.	TGTGCCAGCAACGCGGTGGGACAGCCAAGCTATGGCTACACCTTC	CASNAVGQPSYGYTF
TRBV7-2	17	TRBD2	TRBJ2-3	.	TGTGCCAGCAGCTTATTCCCAGCGGGGGCCAGCACAGATACGCAGTATTTT	CASSLFPAGASTDTQYF
TRBV10-3	15	TRBD1	TRBJ2-3	few	TGTGCCATCAGTGAGCCGGACAGGGGAAGAGATACGCAGTATTTT	CAISEPDRGRDTQYF
TRBV10-3	15	TRBD2	TRBJ2-5	many	TGTGCCATCAGTCTGACTAGCGGGTTACAAGAGACCCAGTACTTC	CAISLTSGLQETQYF
TRBV6-2/TRBV6-3	14	.	TRBJ1-5	few	TGTGCCAGCACCCTCTCCTCACCCACTCAGCCCCAGCATTTT	CASTLSSPTQPQHF
TRBV11-1	18	.	TRBJ1-4	few	TGTGCCAGCAGCTTGTTCGTGGGTATTATCCGCGAGGATGAAAAACTGTTTTTT	CASSLFVGIIREDEKLFF
TRBV20-1	12	TRBD1	TRBJ2-7	.	TGCAGGGGGGACAGGGATTCCTACGAGCAGTACTTC	CRGDRDSYEQYF
TRBV7-2	14	.	TRBJ1-5	.	TGTGCCAGCAGCCGACAGGCCGGAGATCAGCCCCAGCATTTT	CASSRQAGDQPQHF
TRBV20-1	17	.	TRBJ2-1	.	TGCAGTGCTAGAGCAGTCGGGGGGCCAAGCTCCTACAATGAGCAGTTCTTC	CSARAVGGPSSYNEQFF